Presented here are 9 T cell receptor beta chains from one specimen sequenced in a study of radiation and T cells in renal cell carcinoma. Generated by immunoSEQ multiplex PCR, the TCRdb table keeps only in-frame clones and is missing some. The table records some 75,000 clones, about 80% of them present only once. The time point denotes: blood 2 weeks post-SBRT. Noted treatment: 15 Gy SBRT to primary tumor, nephrectomy 4 weeks later. This material consisted of blood, taken from a patient whose treatment included radiotherapy and nephrectomy. These receptors were obtained from a man in his 60s with renal cell carcinoma.

This clone was observed a few times. This sequence joins TRBV7-9 and TRBJ1-5; possibly TRBD1 for D (6 bases). In germline, CDR1 is SEHNR, CDR2 FQNEAQ (reference sequence). Trimming cost V 5 bases and J 5 bases, with 13 bases left between them. This CDR3 has 14 amino acids. CDR3 DNA sequence: TGTGCCAGCAGCCCACAGGGCTGGGATCAGCCCCAGCATTTT. Its translation is CASSPQGWDQPQHF.

The chain carries TRBV14 and TRBJ2-1; D is unresolved. Germline CDR1 reads SGHDN; CDR2 reads FVKESK. This CDR3 is 15 amino acids long. The V end was cut by 1 base, the J end by 6 bases, with 13 bases between. The CDR3 sequence: CASSQVFLGRNEQFF. CDR3 sequence (DNA): TGTGCCAGCAGCCAAGTTTTCCTCGGGCGCAATGAGCAGTTCTTC.

V usage is TRBV5-1 and J usage is TRBJ2-7; 9 bases map to TRBD1. Germline lookup yields CDR1 SGHRS and CDR2 YFSETQ. The CDR3 spans 14 residues. Losses at the gene ends were 3 bases for V and 5 bases for J; bases not matched to a gene: 6. CDR3 DNA: TGCGCCAGCAGCTCCGCGGGACAGGGAAACGAGCAGTACTTC. Encoded protein: CASSSAGQGNEQYF.

Concerning this clone itself: The junction and the germline gene differ at one end; a read error may be behind it. The chain recombines TRBV6-1 with TRBJ2-1; D may be TRBD2 (6 bases). Germline lookup yields CDR1 MNHNS and CDR2 SASEGT. The CDR3 is made up of 16 amino acids. The CDR3 DNA follows: TGTGCCAGCAGTGCCTACCCGGGAGCCTCCAACAATGAGCAGTTCTTC. Translating it yields CASSAYPGASNNEQFF.

This chain links TRBV6-1 with TRBJ2-1; D call uncertain. CDR3 size: 12 residues. V was pared by 6 bases and J by 9 bases, with 12 bases between. Germline-derived CDR1 and CDR2 are MNHNS and SASEGT. The CDR3 is CASSRLRAEQFF. In nucleotides, the CDR3 is TGTGCCAGCAGCCGCCTCCGGGCTGAGCAGTTCTTC.

The V call is TRBV5-1, the J call TRBJ2-5; 9 bases map to TRBD1. After removal of 7 bases from V and 4 bases from J, the junction contained 5 bases not matched to a gene. Germline CDR1 is SGHRS and CDR2 is YFSETQ. The CDR3 has 13 residues. The DNA for the CDR3 is TGCGCCAGCCTCGACAGGGGGTCAGAGACCCAGTACTTC. It yields the protein CASLDRGSETQYF.

The chain uses TRBV5-6 and TRBJ2-1; D ambiguous. This CDR3 has 15 residues. Germline CDR1 SGHDT, CDR2 YYEEEE. V lost 6 bases and J lost 5, with 18 bases in between. CDR3 amino acids: CASTSLFNPDNEQFF. In nucleotides, the CDR3 is TGTGCCAGCACCTCATTATTTAACCCGGACAATGAGCAGTTCTTC.

The V and J genes are TRBV7-9 and TRBJ2-7; TRBD1 matches 9 bases. Per the germline V gene, CDR1 is SEHNR and CDR2 is FQNEAQ (reference sequence). J was trimmed by 4 bases and V by 5 bases; bases with no gene match: 9. The CDR3 is 15 amino acids. The CDR3 nucleotides are TGTGCCAGCAGCCCCTGGGGACAGGGTACGTACGAGCAGTACTTC. It codes for CASSPWGQGTYEQYF.

The V and J genes are TRBV29-1 and TRBJ2-1; either TRBD1 or TRBD2 may fit D (5 bases each). Germline V CDR1 and CDR2: SQVTM, ANQGSEA. The V gene lost 4 bases and the J gene lost 9 bases, with 16 bases spanning the gap. The CDR3 spans 13 residues. For the CDR3, the DNA is TGCAGCGTTGGGGCTACCCTGGGGGTTGAGCAGTTCTTC. Translating gives CSVGATLGVEQFF.